This entry is about one T cell receptor (beta chain). This clone has just one count. This receptor's antigen is unknown. Qualities for individual bases were not recorded, and no much larger clone is one base off. This sample stems from a study of shared clonotypes between healthy human individuals (dated by TCRdb to the early 2020s). Regarding the complete study: The cohort included a few men and two women between 18 and 49 years of age. Per donor, three plates each were used for CD4 naive and CD4 memory, two for CD8 naive, and one for CD8 memory. To estimate repertoire size and how much clonotypes are shared between individuals, the study performed deep sequencing of blood TCR repertoires from roughly five healthy adults. Different laboratories and diverse techniques were used to prepare libraries and sequence TCR repertoires, to increase sequencing depth and limit assay-specific biases. Between about 0.8 and 9.5 billion PBMCs per donor were obtained by leukapheresis. Overall study outcomes, separate from this receptor: Clonotypes shared by all four sorted-subset donors showed higher generation probabilities than non-shared clonotypes. Pairwise subsampling led to the expectation that sequencing depth would affect the degree of clonotype sharing among donors. Sampling was limited to blood, and TCR repertoires in tissue likely differ from TCR repertoires in blood. Because the study included a small number of donors, the genetic and exposure-history diversity represented was limited. Rarefaction of sorted-subset datasets indicated incomplete sequencing despite the large sequencing depth. Approximately 5% of naive CD4, 3.5% of naive CD8, around 2.3% of memory CD4, and 0.35% to 0.5% of memory CD8 clonotypes were shared across a few donors. Naive subsets generally had larger estimated clonotype richness than memory subsets did.

TCR CDR3 regions were amplified from genomic DNA by multiplex PCR using the deep immunoSEQ assay. For each cell subset, the extracted genomic DNA was distributed evenly across all wells of several immunoSEQ 96-well plates, and each plate served as one replicate. For sorted subsets, 200 ng of genomic DNA, equivalent to around 31,000 T cell genomes, went into each replicate PCR. Purified libraries were quantified with a Qubit 3.0 fluorometer, sized on a Bioanalyzer 2100, and re-quantified with the KAPA Library Quantification kit. Each immunoSEQ 96-well plate was sequenced on its own single-read 150-cycle Illumina NextSeq 550 flow cell. In the paper's pipeline: The immunoSEQ output contained only junctional sequences without quality scores, so filtering could not match that applied to full-length reads. To assign V/J genes and CDR3, sequences were annotated using PyIR, a Python wrapper for IgBLAST v1.9, with IMGT germline references. Reads were filtered out if the reads had weak V/J assignments (E-value above 1e-6), no CDR3, stop codons, out-of-frame junctions, or ambiguous translated residues. V3J clonotypes were defined by identical inferred V gene, J gene, and CDR3 amino acid sequence. Percentage overlap between repertoires was computed as shared unique clonotypes divided by the size of the smaller repertoire. Richness of each repertoire was evaluated using RTK rarefaction, the Chao1 estimator, and Recon v2.1 estimates of unobserved clonotypes. OLGA was used to compute generation probabilities for all TCRbeta clonotypes that the gDNA method yielded from a handful of donors. Not all clones reach the TCRdb copy of this immuneACCESS table, which keeps in-frame sequences only. Checked studies attribute under half of the gap to unresolved V genes and leave the rest unexplained. V, J and clone size are those of that table, while D and trimming were read from the DNA. For this sample the table gives a few million clones, of which roughly nine tenths were detected only once. Clones ranked in the top ten supply 0.11% to 0.15% of the sample.

Sequences SGHTA (CDR1) and FQGNSA (CDR2) are obtained from the germline V gene. V is shortened by 0 bases, J by 8 bases, and the region joining them spans 13 bases. Measured from the cysteine to the phenylalanine, the CDR3 is 14 residues long. The CDR3 DNA has 42 bases and is translated from base 1. The donors were healthy, HIV-negative adults with no recently reported acute infections or vaccinations. All donors were Caucasian adults living in Nashville, Tennessee, USA. CD4+ T cells were enriched by magnetic negative selection; naive cells were then positively selected on CD45RA, and the negative fraction formed the memory subset. After blood collection by leukapheresis, PBMCs were isolated using Ficoll-Histopaque density gradient centrifugation and then cryopreserved in the vapor phase of liquid nitrogen. Purity and quantity of every magnetically sorted T cell population were checked by analytical flow cytometry. From each sorted fraction, genomic DNA was isolated and quantified by UV absorbance on a Nanodrop 2000c.

This TCR was recovered from a man in his late teens or twenties in good health. The sequence is built from TRBV7-2 and TRBJ1-2; the D gene remains uncertain. Sequencing was performed on naive CD4+ T cells sorted from blood. The cell subset or site label, read with the paper, signifies: CD45RA+ positively selected. The DNA sequence is given as TGTGCCAGCAGCTTAGCGACATTTGGGTACGGCTACACCTTC. Translated, this is CASSLATFGYGYTF.